The next 21 T cell receptor beta chains were all read from a single sample in a study of blood T cell repertoires in COVID-19. TCRdb keeps only in-frame clones here, not all; method: immunoSEQ multiplex PCR. The repertoire consists of approximately 200,000 clones, with 65% to 90% occurring once and the leading ten covering less than 8%. The sequenced sample consisted of peripheral blood. The receptors originated from a woman aged 45-65 years with acute or convalescent COVID-19.

The rearrangement links TRBV5-1 to TRBJ1-1; D is possibly TRBD1 (6 bases). V lost 4 bases, J lost 3 bases, and 13 bases lay in between. Germline CDR1 and CDR2: SGHRS and YFSETQ. CDR3 length: 14 residues. Here the CDR3 reads CASSQGWSDTEAFF. The CDR3 DNA follows: TGCGCCAGCAGCCAGGGGTGGTCGGACACTGAAGCTTTCTTT.

The table lists this clone with a few counts. Written as DNA, the CDR3 is TGTGCCAGCAGCTTACCTAGCGGGGGGAAGAATACGCAGTATTTT. Amino acids: CASSLPSGGKNTQYF. The chain combines TRBV7-2 with TRBJ2-3; 11 nucleotides align to TRBD2. CDR1 SGHTA and CDR2 FQGNSA come from the germline V gene. The CDR3 covers 15 residues. The junction had 5 bases not matched to a gene; V was cut back by 2 bases and J by 7 bases.

This clone was observed a few times. The genes are TRBV7-2 and TRBJ2-1; 10 bases are a match to TRBD2. The CDR3 has 15 residues. Unmatched junction bases numbered 6, after V lost 6 bases and J lost 4 bases. Germline-derived CDR1 and CDR2 are SGHTA and FQGNSA. The CDR3 here is CASSSLAGVYNEQFF. As DNA, the CDR3 is TGTGCCAGCAGTTCGCTAGCGGGGGTGTACAATGAGCAGTTCTTC.

A remark on this clone: This sequence is one base from a far larger clone and is likely a read error. J is TRBJ2-7 and V is TRBV28; weak D call: TRBD1 (6 bases). The CDR3 contains 13 residues. V was trimmed by 4 bases and J by 2 bases, leaving 9 bases between them. The germline gives CDR1 MDHEN, CDR2 SYDVKM. The CDR3 DNA reads TGTGCCAGCAGTTCAGGACAGCCCTACGAGCAGTACTTC. Translation gives CASSSGQPYEQYF.

V is TRBV7-2 and J is TRBJ2-7, with 8 bases fitting TRBD1. CDR1 and CDR2 (germline): SGHTA, FQGNSA. The length of the CDR3 is 14 residues. J gave up 2 bases and V 5 bases, and 5 bases lay outside the gene matches. The CDR3 region is CASSLRTGTYEQYF. The CDR3 DNA is TGTGCCAGCAGCCTTAGGACAGGGACCTACGAGCAGTACTTC.

The chain links TRBV4-3 to TRBJ2-1, with 7 bases identical to TRBD2. Losses at the gene ends were 3 bases for V and 3 bases for J; bases not matched to a gene: 11. Germline values: CDR1 LGHNA, CDR2 YSLEER. CDR3 length equals 17 residues. This CDR3 reads CASSHQSRTGGYNEQFF. CDR3 in DNA: TGCGCCAGCAGCCATCAATCTCGAACGGGGGGCTACAATGAGCAGTTCTTC.

The chain joins TRBV29-1 to TRBJ1-1, with 7 nucleotides matching TRBD1. Germline CDR1 and CDR2: SQVTM and ANQGSEA. The CDR3 covers 14 residues. V gave up 6 bases and J gave up 3 bases; unmatched junction bases: 10. This chain's CDR3 is CSVVVQGRDTEAFF. In DNA form, the CDR3 reads TGCAGCGTGGTAGTACAGGGGCGTGACACTGAAGCTTTCTTT. Filled out from reference TRBV29-1 and TRBJ1-1, the complete variable domain reads SAVISQKPSRDICQRGTSLTIQCQVDSQVTMMFWYRQQPGQSLTLIATANQGSEATYESGFVIDKFPISRPNLTFSTLTVSNMSPEDSSIYLCSVVVQGRDTEAFFGQGTRLTVV.

The chain joins TRBV20-1 to TRBJ2-1; 13 bases are a match to TRBD2. With 3 bases clipped from V and 4 bases from J, the junction kept 3 bases outside the gene matches. The CDR3 loop spans 15 amino acids. Germline V gene lookup returns CDR1 DFQATT and CDR2 SNEGSKA (reference sequence). The CDR3 DNA follows: TGCAGTGCTAGTCCGACTAGCGGGGGGTACAATGAGCAGTTCTTC. It yields the protein CSASPTSGGYNEQFF.

The chain combines TRBV28 with TRBJ2-7; TRBD1 matches 8 bases. Trimming removed 4 bases from V and 0 bases from J; junction bases left unmatched: 8. This CDR3 has 16 residues. The germline V gene has CDR1 MDHEN and CDR2 SYDVKM. The CDR3 DNA reads as TGTGCCAGCAGTTCCCACGACAGGGGAAGCTCCTACGAGCAGTACTTC. It translates to CASSSHDRGSSYEQYF.

The CDR3 reads CASSELAGYSNQPQHF. CDR3 bases: TGTGCCAGCAGTGAATTGGCAGGGTATAGCAATCAGCCCCAGCATTTT. The chain is built from TRBV6-1 and TRBJ1-5; possibly TRBD1 for D (5 bases). Germline CDR1 is MNHNS and CDR2 is SASEGT. V lost 2 bases and J 0 bases, leaving 11 bases between the germline ends. The CDR3 loop spans 16 amino acids.

The chain is built from TRBV7-6 and TRBJ2-5; D gene ambiguous. V shed 0 bases and J shed 4 bases, with 9 bases lying between them. The CDR3 covers 14 residues. Germline V gene data show CDR1 as SGHVS and CDR2 as FNYEAQ. The CDR3 protein is CASSLAPVSETQYF. CDR3 coding DNA: TGTGCCAGCAGCTTAGCCCCCGTTTCAGAGACCCAGTACTTC.

This CDR3 is CASSSPMRQAEAFF. The CDR3 DNA reads TGTGCCAGCAGCTCCCCAATGCGACAGGCAGAAGCTTTCTTT. The chain employs TRBV11-2 and TRBJ1-1; D perhaps matches TRBD1 (6 bases). V lost 4 bases and J lost 8, with 17 bases in between. The CDR3 is 14 residues long. In germline, CDR1 is SGHAT, CDR2 FQNNGV. Complete variable domain (other parts from reference TRBV11-2 and TRBJ1-1): EAGVAQSPRYKIIEKRQSVAFWCNPISGHATLYWYQQILGQGPKLLIQFQNNGVVDDSQLPKDRFSAERLKGVDSTLKIQPAKLEDSAVYLCASSSPMRQAEAFFGQGTRLTVV.

The chain carries TRBV30 and TRBJ2-3, with 7 bases identical to TRBD2. Germline V lookup: CDR1 GTSNPN, CDR2 SVGIG (reference sequence). The J segment lost 7 bases and the V segment lost 6 bases, leaving 7 bases of the junction unmatched. CDR3 length: 12 amino acids. The CDR3 is CACLGGGHTQYF. CDR3 in DNA: TGTGCCTGCCTGGGCGGGGGACATACGCAGTATTTT.

This rearrangement joins TRBV4-2 to TRBJ2-7; TRBD1 agrees at 11 bases. The length of the CDR3 is 15 residues. With V trimmed by 3 bases and J by 2 bases, 3 bases remained unmatched. In germline, CDR1 is LGHNA, CDR2 YNFKEQ. The CDR3 is CASSHGGQGAYEQYF. The CDR3 nucleotides are TGTGCCAGCAGCCACGGGGGACAGGGGGCCTACGAGCAGTACTTC.

This rearrangement joins TRBV6-6 to TRBJ2-7; perhaps TRBD2 as D (6 bases). Trimming removed 7 bases at V and 5 bases at J, with 15 bases between. CDR1 is MNHNY, CDR2 SVGAGI, per germline (reference sequence). CDR3 length: 13 residues. The CDR3 bases are TGTGCCAGCACTCACGGGGGTGCCGACGAGCAGTACTTC. Its protein is CASTHGGADEQYF.

The chain carries TRBV19 and TRBJ1-5; 8 bases map to TRBD1. CDR3 length: 15 residues. Germline-derived CDR1 and CDR2 are LNHDA and SQIVND (reference sequence). Trimming cost V 7 bases and J 1 base; bases outside gene matches: 6. CDR3: CASTTDRGSNQPQHF. The DNA of the CDR3 is TGTGCCAGTACCACCGACAGGGGAAGCAATCAGCCCCAGCATTTT.

As DNA, the CDR3 is TGCAGTGCTTCGGTAGATACGCAGTATTTT. This sequence encodes CSASVDTQYF. The rearrangement links TRBV20-1 to TRBJ2-3; D is uncertain. V lost 5 bases to trimming and J lost 5 bases, with 5 bases between them. The germline CDR1 and CDR2 sequences are DFQATT and SNEGSKA (reference sequence). The CDR3 spans 10 residues.

The V call is TRBV5-1, the J call TRBJ1-1; the D is unclear. Germline CDR1 SGHRS, CDR2 YFSETQ. The CDR3 totals 13 residues. V was cut by 2 bases and J by 7 bases, with 12 bases left in between. CDR3 amino acids: CASSLGPRGEAFF. The CDR3 DNA is TGCGCCAGCAGCTTAGGGCCCCGGGGTGAAGCTTTCTTT.

V gene TRBV7-2 combines with J gene TRBJ1-5, with D perhaps matching TRBD1 (6 bases). The CDR3 is 15 amino acids. Germline V lookup: CDR1 SGHTA, CDR2 FQGNSA. V was cut by 5 bases and J by 6 bases, with 17 bases left in between. This CDR3 is CASSPAGAPGQPQHF. The CDR3 nucleotides read TGTGCCAGCAGCCCCGCGGGGGCGCCGGGTCAGCCCCAGCATTTT.

This chain connects TRBV6-2 or TRBV6-3 to TRBJ2-7, with D perhaps matching TRBD1 (6 bases). CDR1 and CDR2 (germline): MNHEY, SVGEGT. There are 13 residues in the CDR3. Deletions cut 0 bases from V and 6 bases from J, with 9 bases between. Here the CDR3 reads CASSYSQGPEQYF. The CDR3 coding sequence is TGTGCCAGCAGTTACTCACAGGGTCCCGAGCAGTACTTC.

J is TRBJ2-3 and V is TRBV21-1; the tabulated D call, TRBD2, remains unverified against the DNA. TRBV21-1 is deemed a pseudogene. CDR3 length: 21 amino acids. CDR3 residues: CASSKRLSGTSPTIGTDTQYF. CDR3 nucleotide sequence: TGTGCCAGCAGCAAACGGCTTTCCGGGACTAGCCCCACAATTGGCACAGATACGCAGTATTTT.